The 21 T cell receptor beta chains given below trace back to one sample, sequenced in a study of CD8 T cells in Susac syndrome. Reverse transcription of about 0.5 to 1 ug RNA was performed with random hexamers. TCRdb ran MiXCR on the immunoSEQ multiplex PCR reads and lists one entry per CDR3 protein. The sample lists some 170,000 distinct CDR3 sequences; roughly 95% were seen once. The sequenced sample was CD4+ T cells from PBMCs. The receptors derive from a human donor in good health.

The chain combines TRBV6-2 or TRBV6-3 with TRBJ1-5; 7 positions agree with TRBD1. The trim removed 5 bases at V and 2 bases at J, leaving 9 bases unmatched. Germline V gene data show CDR1 as MNHEY and CDR2 as SVGEGT. The CDR3 loop spans 16 amino acids. This chain's CDR3 is CASSGPEGAGNQPQHF. In DNA, the CDR3 is TGTGCCAGCAGTGGCCCCGAGGGGGCAGGCAATCAGCCCCAGCATTTT.

The chain joins TRBV29-1 to TRBJ1-1; D call uncertain. Trimming left V 6 bases short and J 1 base short, with 15 bases between. Germline values: CDR1 SQVTM, CDR2 ANQGSEA. The CDR3 is 14 residues long. The DNA for the CDR3 is TGCAGCGTCCTCTACGGTCTCACGAACACTGAAGCTTTCTTT. This codes for CSVLYGLTNTEAFF.

The chain is built from TRBV12-3 or TRBV12-4 and TRBJ2-7; D uncertain. V was clipped by 2 bases and J by 2 bases, with 10 bases between them. The CDR3 spans 14 residues. This chain's CDR3 is CASSLRRIPYEQYF. The CDR3 DNA reads as TGTGCCAGCAGTTTACGGCGGATACCCTACGAGCAGTACTTC.

This clonotype was observed a single time. The chain employs TRBV4-2 and TRBJ2-2; TRBD2 might be the D (6 bases). Germline CDR1 and CDR2: LGHNA and YNFKEQ. Trimming cost V 5 bases and J 2 bases, with 21 bases left between them. This CDR3 contains 18 residues. CDR3 protein: CASSVPVPSGSNTGELFF. The CDR3 coding sequence is TGTGCCAGCAGCGTACCCGTGCCCAGCGGGTCAAACACCGGGGAGCTGTTTTTT.

To note about this clonotype: The germline gene is not matched at one end of the junction; a read error may be the cause. The V call is TRBV25-1, the J call TRBJ2-5; D gene uncertain. CDR1 is MGHDK, CDR2 SYGVNS, per germline. This CDR3 is built from 16 residues. CDR3 DNA: TGTGCCAGCAGTGAATTCTTGGGGTCCTTAACCGAGACCCAGTGCTTC. Translated: CASSEFLGSLTETQCF.

V and J are TRBV20-1 and TRBJ1-1; D unclear. V was clipped by 5 bases and J by 5 bases, with 12 bases between them. This CDR3 region has 12 residues. Germline CDR1 DFQATT, CDR2 SNEGSKA (reference sequence). The CDR3 loop reads CSALKTVTEAFF. The CDR3 DNA follows: TGCAGTGCTCTTAAGACGGTGACTGAAGCTTTCTTT.

The chain joins TRBV30 to TRBJ2-1; 7 bases align to TRBD1. This CDR3 is 15 amino acids long. CDR1 GTSNPN and CDR2 SVGIG come from the germline V gene (reference sequence). V shed 5 bases and J 6 bases; nucleotides not matched to a gene: 13. The CDR3 is CAWADRALLPNEQFF. The CDR3 DNA is TGTGCCTGGGCCGACAGGGCCCTACTCCCCAATGAGCAGTTCTTC.

V is TRBV20-1 and J is TRBJ1-2, with a tentative D call TRBD1 (6 bases). With 4 bases removed from V and 4 bases from J, the gap between germline ends came to 10 bases. The CDR3 is 12 amino acids. Germline CDR1 reads DFQATT; CDR2 reads SNEGSKA (reference sequence). In nucleotides, the CDR3 is TGCAGTGCTACAGGGGATTCCTATGGCTACACCTTC. Translated, it gives CSATGDSYGYTF.

This clonotype was picked up one time. CDR3: CAWGRAYEQYF. Written as DNA, the CDR3 is TGTGCCTGGGGGAGGGCCTACGAGCAGTACTTC. The J gene is TRBJ2-7, the V gene TRBV30, with 7 nucleotides matching TRBD2. Germline V gives CDR1 GTSNPN, CDR2 SVGIG (reference sequence). The CDR3 is 11 residues long. After removal of 5 bases from V and 2 bases from J, the junction contained 0 bases not matched to a gene.

The V gene is TRBV28, the J gene TRBJ2-7; D is ambiguous. From germline, CDR1 is MDHEN and CDR2 SYDVKM. This CDR3 is built from 15 residues. The V and J ends lost 3 bases and 5 bases respectively, with 17 bases between them. CDR3 amino acids: CASSLDPRASHEQYF. The DNA for the CDR3 is TGTGCCAGCAGTTTGGACCCAAGGGCGTCCCACGAGCAGTACTTC. Combining the CDR3 with reference TRBV28 and TRBJ2-7 gives the whole variable domain DVKVTQSSRYLVKRTGEKVFLECVQDMDHENMFWYRQDPGLGLRLIYFSYDVKMKEKGDIPEGYSVSREKKERFSLILESASTNQTSMYLCASSLDPRASHEQYFGPGTRLTVT.

The rearrangement uses TRBV20-1 and TRBJ2-5, with D unresolved. V lost 6 bases to trimming and J lost 3 bases, with 20 bases between them. Germline-derived CDR1 and CDR2 are DFQATT and SNEGSKA (reference sequence). There are 15 residues in the CDR3. The CDR3 DNA follows: TGCAGTGCCCACCGACCTCGTCCCCGGGAAGAGACCCAGTACTTC. It translates to CSAHRPRPREETQYF.

The chain employs TRBV29-1 and TRBJ2-7; D is possibly TRBD1 (6 bases). This CDR3 comprises 13 residues. Trimming pared 4 bases from V and 3 bases from J, leaving 13 bases between. In germline, CDR1 is SQVTM, CDR2 ANQGSEA. CDR3 bases: TGCAGCGTTGGTGGGACACCCTTCTACGAGCAGTACTTC. This translates into CSVGGTPFYEQYF.

CDR3 nucleotides: TGCAGCGTACGGAGACTAGCGGGAGTGGAGACCCAGTACTTC. This encodes CSVRRLAGVETQYF. The V call is TRBV29-1, the J call TRBJ2-5, with 12 bases identical to TRBD2. The CDR3 consists of 14 residues. The V gene's germline CDR1 is SQVTM and CDR2 ANQGSEA. V dropped 6 bases and J dropped 5; count of bases not matched to a gene: 7.

This chain links TRBV20-1 with TRBJ2-3, with 8 bases lining up with TRBD2. The CDR3 extends over 15 amino acids. Germline V gives CDR1 DFQATT, CDR2 SNEGSKA (reference sequence). V was clipped by 5 bases and J by 3 bases; unmatched bases: 10. CDR3 DNA: TGCAGTGCTTCTAATTCGGGAGGGCCGACAGATACGCAGTATTTT. Translation: CSASNSGGPTDTQYF.

This clonotype came up once. The chain employs TRBV6-2 or TRBV6-3 and TRBJ2-7; 7 bases line up with TRBD2. From germline, CDR1 is MNHEY and CDR2 SVGEGT. J gave up 8 bases and V 2 bases, and 9 bases lay outside the gene matches. The length of the CDR3 is 14 residues. Written as DNA, the CDR3 is TGTGCCAGCAGTTACGAAGGCTTACTAGCGAAGCAGTACTTC. Its translation is CASSYEGLLAKQYF.

The rearrangement uses TRBV7-9 and TRBJ2-3, with a tentative D call TRBD1 (6 bases). The germline V and J ends were trimmed by 5 bases and 9 bases, with 15 bases remaining between them. The CDR3 sequence is 13 residues long. Germline lookup yields CDR1 SEHNR and CDR2 FQNEAQ (reference sequence). DNA of the CDR3: TGTGCCAGCAGCCCCGGGACACCCGCGACGCAGTATTTT. It specifies CASSPGTPATQYF.

The genes are TRBV12-3 or TRBV12-4 and TRBJ2-1; 10 nucleotides agree with TRBD2. This CDR3 has 15 amino acids. Trimming cost V 5 bases and J 5 bases; bases outside gene matches: 6. The chain's CDR3 is CASSQLAGAHNEQFF. CDR3 sequence (DNA): TGTGCCAGCAGTCAGCTAGCGGGAGCCCACAATGAGCAGTTCTTC.

The J gene is TRBJ1-3, the V gene TRBV4-3, with D perhaps matching TRBD1 (6 bases). The CDR3 runs to 16 residues. Trimming removed 3 bases from V and 3 bases from J, with 15 bases in between. Per the germline V gene, CDR1 is LGHNA and CDR2 is YSLEER. Here the CDR3 DNA reads TGCGCCAGCAGCCAGGTCGACGGGGGGCTTGGAAACACCATATATTTT. Protein sequence: CASSQVDGGLGNTIYF.

V gene TRBV6-6 combines with J gene TRBJ2-7; D not certain. The germline V gene has CDR1 MNHNY and CDR2 SVGAGI (reference sequence). The CDR3 has 13 residues. V lost 2 bases and J 2 bases, leaving 7 bases between the germline ends. The CDR3 reads CASSYDPAYEQYF. The CDR3 coding sequence is TGTGCCAGCAGTTACGACCCTGCCTACGAGCAGTACTTC.

The rearrangement joins TRBV20-1 to TRBJ2-1; TRBD1 might be the D (7 bases). Trimming removed 6 bases at V and 6 bases at J, with 18 bases between. This CDR3 has 14 amino acids. Germline CDR1 DFQATT, CDR2 SNEGSKA (reference sequence). CDR3 DNA: TGCAGTGCCCTAGGGGGCTGGGAGGTCAATGAGCAGTTCTTC. Protein sequence: CSALGGWEVNEQFF.

This sequence joins TRBV29-1 and TRBJ2-3; D is unresolved. Trimming pared 5 bases from V and 0 bases from J, leaving 6 bases between. This CDR3 is 12 amino acids long. Germline V gene lookup returns CDR1 SQVTM and CDR2 ANQGSEA. CDR3 protein: CSVRRSTDTQYF. The CDR3 nucleotides are TGCAGCGTTCGCCGAAGCACAGATACGCAGTATTTT.